This record looks at one TCR beta chain sequence and its context. The antigen remains unidentified. MiXCR, run by TCRdb on the reads, gives a single entry per CDR3 protein. Altogether 700,000 to 950,000 distinct CDR3 sequences are present, around a third being singletons, with the ten largest covering 9.5% to 15%. The entry originates in a study of T cell repertoires in cytomegalovirus infection. Study-wide background: Recently identified HLA-C-restricted CMV epitopes and well-studied HLA-B-restricted CMV epitopes were used by the study. CMV infection and matching HLA type were both indicated by public TCR beta signatures. Study-wide points: The ex vivo response showed dominance by HLA-C-restricted CMV-specific TCR beta clonotypes. Cumulative frequency of public TCR beta families picked out carriers of CMV plus the relevant HLA.

The CDR3 loop spans 14 amino acids. CDR1 is MGHRA, CDR2 YSYEKL, per germline. The V end lost 1 base, the J end lost 6 bases, and 9 bases lay between the germline ends. The receptor's source is a human donor in good health (CMV status not recorded). Some clones in this sample may be carry-over from other donors' samples. The sample in question was cultured CD8+ T cells from PBMCs, obtained from culture after CMV antigen stimulation. V gene TRBV4-1 combines with J gene TRBJ2-2; D ambiguous. The CDR3 reads CASSQGDFSGELFF. Here the CDR3 DNA reads TGCGCCAGCAGCCAAGGTGATTTTTCCGGGGAGCTGTTTTTT.